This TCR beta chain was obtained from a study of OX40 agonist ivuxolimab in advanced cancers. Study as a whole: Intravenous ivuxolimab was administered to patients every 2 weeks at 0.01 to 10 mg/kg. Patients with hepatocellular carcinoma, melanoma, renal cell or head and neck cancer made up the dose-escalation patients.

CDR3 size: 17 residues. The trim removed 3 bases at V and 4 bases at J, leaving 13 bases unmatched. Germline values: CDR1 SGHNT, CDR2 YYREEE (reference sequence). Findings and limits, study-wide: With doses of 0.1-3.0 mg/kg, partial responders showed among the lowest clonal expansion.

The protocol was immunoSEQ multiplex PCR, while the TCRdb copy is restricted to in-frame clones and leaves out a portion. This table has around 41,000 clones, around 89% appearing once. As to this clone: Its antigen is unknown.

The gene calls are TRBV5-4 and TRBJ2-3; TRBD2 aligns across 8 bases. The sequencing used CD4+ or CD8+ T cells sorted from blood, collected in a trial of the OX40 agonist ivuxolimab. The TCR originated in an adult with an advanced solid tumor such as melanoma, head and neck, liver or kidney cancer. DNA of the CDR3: TGTGCCAGCAGCTCGAGCACCGGGACTAGTTACGCAGATACGCAGTATTTT. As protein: CASSSSTGTSYADTQYF. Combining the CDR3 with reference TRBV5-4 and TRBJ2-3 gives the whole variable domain ETGVTQSPTHLIKTRGQQVTLRCSSQSGHNTVSWYQQALGQGPQFIFQYYREEENGRGNFPPRFSGLQFPNYSSELNVNALELDDSALYLCASSSSTGTSYADTQYFGPGTRLTVL.